The rows below give T cell receptor beta chains drawn from one sample of a study of T cells expressing NK-cell markers. TCRdb processed the 5' RACE reads again and assigns one entry to each CDR3 protein, with no DNA. This table holds hundreds of thousands of distinct CDR3 sequences. The specimen was blood T cells: a sorted CD56 or NKG2C T cell subset, CD4+ or CD8+ T cells, or bulk PBMC T cells (not recorded which). The source of these receptors is a woman aged 18-70 years in good health. The CDR3 runs from the conserved cysteine through the conserved F or W. Fields, in order: J gene, V gene, CDR3 protein.

J: TRBJ2-1
V: TRBV5-6
CDR3: CASSERYLGNEQFF

J: TRBJ2-5
V: TRBV20-1
CDR3: CSANPWDRGFQETQYF

J: TRBJ2-6
V: TRBV7-6
CDR3: CASSLGPGANSGANVLTF

J: TRBJ2-7
V: TRBV27
CDR3: CASSLFLAGREQYF

J: TRBJ1-1
V: TRBV5-1
CDR3: CASSLVAGLEAFF

J: TRBJ2-1
V: TRBV7-2
CDR3: CASSLLPSGRDEQFF

J: TRBJ2-1
V: TRBV6-2/TRBV6-3
CDR3: CASRYNSGREQFF

J: TRBJ2-1
V: TRBV30
CDR3: CAWSGSSYNEQFF

J: TRBJ2-1
V: TRBV7-9
CDR3: CASGLATSGDVREQFF

J: TRBJ1-1
V: TRBV18
CDR3: CASSRNPTEAFF

J: TRBJ2-5
V: TRBV4-3
CDR3: CASSQGVVTEETQYF

J: TRBJ2-1
V: TRBV7-2
CDR3: CASSRQVGAGGEQFF

J: TRBJ2-1
V: TRBV4-3
CDR3: CASSLGGSASYNEQFF

J: TRBJ2-1
V: TRBV3-1
CDR3: CASSPRDLYNEQFF

J: TRBJ1-1
V: TRBV12-3/TRBV12-4
CDR3: CASSPQGGVVEAFF

J: TRBJ2-3
V: TRBV18
CDR3: CASSPVDFSGSTDTQYF

J: TRBJ2-1
V: TRBV7-9
CDR3: CASSLGTSGVEQFF

J: TRBJ2-2
V: TRBV2
CDR3: CASSDGASLDTGELFF

J: TRBJ2-2
V: TRBV7-3
CDR3: CASSLTSVTGELFF

J: TRBJ2-5
V: TRBV20-1
CDR3: CSAQRGSGTQETQYF

J: TRBJ1-2
V: TRBV28
CDR3: CASTSRGLNYGYTF

J: TRBJ1-1
V: TRBV20-1
CDR3: CSAPYYRGNTEAFF

J: TRBJ2-1
V: TRBV5-1
CDR3: CASSLGLAGVNEQFF

J: TRBJ2-1
V: TRBV29-1
CDR3: CSAEGQVKALNEQFF

J: TRBJ2-4
V: TRBV19
CDR3: CASSMGQGKNIQYF

J: TRBJ2-1
V: TRBV20-1
CDR3: CSAKTSGGPTYNEQFF

J: TRBJ1-1
V: TRBV20-1
CDR3: CSAGRQVMNTEAFF